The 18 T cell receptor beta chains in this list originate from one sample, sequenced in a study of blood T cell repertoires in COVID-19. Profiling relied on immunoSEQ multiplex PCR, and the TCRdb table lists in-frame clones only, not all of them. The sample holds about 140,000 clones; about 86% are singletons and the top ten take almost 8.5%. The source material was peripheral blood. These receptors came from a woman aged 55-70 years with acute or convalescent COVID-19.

The CDR3, as DNA: TGTGCCAGCAGTTACGCGGTCCAAAACACTGAAGCTTTCTTT. Translated, it gives CASSYAVQNTEAFF. The V call is TRBV6-2 or TRBV6-3, the J call TRBJ1-1; no firm D call. CDR1 and CDR2 (germline): MNHEY, SVGEGT. This CDR3 comprises 14 residues. V was pared by 2 bases and J by 2 bases, with 9 bases between.

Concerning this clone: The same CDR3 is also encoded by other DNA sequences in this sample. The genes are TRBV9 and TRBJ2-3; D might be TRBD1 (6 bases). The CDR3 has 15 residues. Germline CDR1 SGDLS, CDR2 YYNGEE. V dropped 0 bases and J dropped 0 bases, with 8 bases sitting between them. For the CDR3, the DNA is TGTGCCAGCAGCGTAGTGGGGGCTAGCACAGATACGCAGTATTTT. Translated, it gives CASSVVGASTDTQYF.

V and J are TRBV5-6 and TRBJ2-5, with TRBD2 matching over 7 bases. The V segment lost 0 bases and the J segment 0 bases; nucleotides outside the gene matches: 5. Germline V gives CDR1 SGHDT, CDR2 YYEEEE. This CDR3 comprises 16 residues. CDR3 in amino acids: CASSLERGGDQETQYF. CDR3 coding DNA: TGTGCCAGCAGCTTGGAGCGGGGCGGAGACCAAGAGACCCAGTACTTC.

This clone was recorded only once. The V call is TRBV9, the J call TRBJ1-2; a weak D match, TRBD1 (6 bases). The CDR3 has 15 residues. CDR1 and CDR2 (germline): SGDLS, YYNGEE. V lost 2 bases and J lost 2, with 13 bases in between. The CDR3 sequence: CASSVGQWLNYGYTF. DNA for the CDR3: TGTGCCAGCAGCGTCGGACAGTGGTTAAACTATGGCTACACCTTC.

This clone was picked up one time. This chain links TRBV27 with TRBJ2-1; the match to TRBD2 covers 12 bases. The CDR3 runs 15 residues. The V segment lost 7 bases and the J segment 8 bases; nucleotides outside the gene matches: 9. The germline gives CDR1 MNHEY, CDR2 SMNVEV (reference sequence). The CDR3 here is CASTPSGGAVHEQFF. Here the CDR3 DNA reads TGTGCCAGCACCCCTAGCGGGGGGGCCGTACATGAGCAGTTCTTC.

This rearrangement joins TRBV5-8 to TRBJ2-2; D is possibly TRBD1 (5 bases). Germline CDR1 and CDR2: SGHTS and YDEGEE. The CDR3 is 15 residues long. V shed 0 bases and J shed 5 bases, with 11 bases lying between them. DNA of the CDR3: TGTGCCAGCAGCTTGGGCAGGGTCTGGACCGGGGAGCTGTTTTTT. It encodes CASSLGRVWTGELFF.

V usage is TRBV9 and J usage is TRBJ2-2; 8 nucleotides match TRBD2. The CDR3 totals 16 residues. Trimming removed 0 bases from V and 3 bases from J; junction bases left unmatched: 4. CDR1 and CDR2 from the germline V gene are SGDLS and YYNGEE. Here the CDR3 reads CASSVDPSGYTGELFF. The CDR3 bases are TGTGCCAGCAGCGTAGATCCTAGCGGGTACACCGGGGAGCTGTTTTTT.

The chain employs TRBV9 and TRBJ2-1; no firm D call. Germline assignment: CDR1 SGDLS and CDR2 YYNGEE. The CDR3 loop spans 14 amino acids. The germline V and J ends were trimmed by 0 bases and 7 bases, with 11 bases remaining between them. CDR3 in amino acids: CASSVAGLWNEQFF. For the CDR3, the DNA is TGTGCCAGCAGCGTAGCTGGGCTTTGGAATGAGCAGTTCTTC.

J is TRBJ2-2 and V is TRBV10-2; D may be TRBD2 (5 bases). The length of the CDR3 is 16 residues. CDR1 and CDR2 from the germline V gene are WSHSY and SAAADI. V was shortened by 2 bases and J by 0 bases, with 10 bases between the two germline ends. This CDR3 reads CASSESAGPNTGELFF. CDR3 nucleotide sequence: TGCGCCAGCAGTGAGAGTGCGGGCCCGAACACCGGGGAGCTGTTTTTT.

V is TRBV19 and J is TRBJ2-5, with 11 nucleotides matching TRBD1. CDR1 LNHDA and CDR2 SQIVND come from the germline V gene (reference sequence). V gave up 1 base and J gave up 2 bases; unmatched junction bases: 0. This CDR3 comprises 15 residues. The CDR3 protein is CASSIGDRGQETQYF. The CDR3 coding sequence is TGTGCCAGTAGTATAGGGGACAGGGGGCAAGAGACCCAGTACTTC.

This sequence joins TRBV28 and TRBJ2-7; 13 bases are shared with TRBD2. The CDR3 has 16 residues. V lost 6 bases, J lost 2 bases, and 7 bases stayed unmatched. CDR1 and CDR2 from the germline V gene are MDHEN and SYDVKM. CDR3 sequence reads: CASSPGTSGAPYEQYF. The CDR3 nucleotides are TGTGCCAGCAGCCCCGGGACTAGCGGGGCGCCCTACGAGCAGTACTTC.

The CDR3 here is CATSPQGRGEGETQYF. The DNA for the CDR3 is TGTGCCACCAGCCCACAAGGGAGGGGAGAGGGTGAGACCCAGTACTTC. The chain links TRBV15 to TRBJ2-5; 7 bases map to TRBD2. CDR1 and CDR2 (germline): LNHNV, YYDKDF (reference sequence). CDR3 size: 16 residues. The V segment lost 5 bases and the J segment 5 bases; nucleotides outside the gene matches: 14.

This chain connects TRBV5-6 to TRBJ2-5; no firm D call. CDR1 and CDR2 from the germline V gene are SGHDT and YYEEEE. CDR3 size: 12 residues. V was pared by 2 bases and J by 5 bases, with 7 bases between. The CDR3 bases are TGTGCCAGCAGCTTCAGTTGGGAGACCCAGTACTTC. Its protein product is CASSFSWETQYF.

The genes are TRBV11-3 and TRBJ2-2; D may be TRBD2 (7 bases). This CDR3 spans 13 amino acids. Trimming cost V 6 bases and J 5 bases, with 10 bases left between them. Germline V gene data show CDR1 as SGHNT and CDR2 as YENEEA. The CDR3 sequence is CASRGGGTGELFF. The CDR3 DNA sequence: TGTGCCAGCAGAGGGGGGGGTACCGGGGAGCTGTTTTTT.

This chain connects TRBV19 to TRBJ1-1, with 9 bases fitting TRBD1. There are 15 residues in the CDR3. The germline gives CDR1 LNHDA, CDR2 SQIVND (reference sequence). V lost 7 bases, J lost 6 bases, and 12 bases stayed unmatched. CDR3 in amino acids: CASTIGDREGPEAFF. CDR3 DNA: TGTGCCAGTACGATAGGGGACAGGGAAGGGCCTGAAGCTTTCTTT.

The CDR3 loop is CASSLRGETQYF. CDR3 in DNA: TGTGCCAGCAGTTTACGGGGAGAGACCCAGTACTTC. The rearrangement uses TRBV12-3 or TRBV12-4 and TRBJ2-5; possibly TRBD2 for D (5 bases). V dropped 2 bases and J dropped 4 bases, with 5 bases sitting between them. The CDR3 sequence is 12 residues long.

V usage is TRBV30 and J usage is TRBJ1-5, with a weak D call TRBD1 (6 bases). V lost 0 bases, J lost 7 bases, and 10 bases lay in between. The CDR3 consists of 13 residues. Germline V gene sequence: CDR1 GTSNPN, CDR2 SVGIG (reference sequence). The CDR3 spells CAWSVRGLQPQHF. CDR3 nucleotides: TGTGCCTGGAGTGTGCGGGGGCTACAGCCCCAGCATTTT.

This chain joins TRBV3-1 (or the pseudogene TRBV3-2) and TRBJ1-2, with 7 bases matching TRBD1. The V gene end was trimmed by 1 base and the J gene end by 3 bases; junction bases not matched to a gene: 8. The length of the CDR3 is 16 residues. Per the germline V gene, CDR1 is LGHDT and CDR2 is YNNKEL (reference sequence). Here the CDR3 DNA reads TGTGCCAGCAGCCAAGTCTTAGGGGACAGCTACTATGGCTACACCTTC. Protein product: CASSQVLGDSYYGYTF.